Sequencing of this TCR beta chain was carried out in a study of cytomegalovirus exposure and HLA in healthy donors. TCRdb's table, derived via immunoSEQ multiplex PCR, lists solely in-frame clones and lacks some. The repertoire includes over 60,000 clones, around 95% of them detected once, and 3.3% sits in the top ten. The V segment lost 5 bases and the J segment 8 bases; nucleotides outside the gene matches: 8. Germline V gives CDR1 MNHEY, CDR2 SMNVEV (reference sequence). This CDR3 contains 16 residues. This clone was seen only once. Donors came from a validation cohort of about 110 subjects, distinct from the first 666-subject cohort.

Sequencing was done on a sample of PBMCs. This clonotype was sampled from a young man in good health and CMV-seronegative. The chain recombines TRBV27 with TRBJ2-1, with TRBD2 identical over 14 bases. In DNA form, the CDR3 reads TGTGCCAGCAGTCGACGACTAGCGGGGGGGCCTTATGAGCAGTTCTTC. It yields the protein CASSRRLAGGPYEQFF.